This T cell receptor (beta chain) was observed in a study of blood T cell repertoires in COVID-19. Turning to the study itself: Some COVID-19 samples were acute and others convalescent; all came from the United States, Italy and Spain. T cells, B-cell-depleted T cells, or PBMCs supplied cDNA or gDNA.

This CDR3 region has 11 residues. V lost 8 bases and J 6 bases, leaving 8 bases between the germline ends. How the authors handled the data: Reference gene primer amplification gave nucleated cell count estimates. Clones were read by immunoSEQ multiplex PCR, and TCRdb kept only the in-frame ones, dropping some. D and trimming were read from the DNA, whereas the V and J calls and clone size are those reported in that table. The table lists around 170,000 clones, about 83% of them singletons. The receptor comes from a human donor in a cohort sampled during active COVID-19. The chain carries TRBV12-3 or TRBV12-4 and TRBJ1-3, with unresolved D. Sequenced sample: peripheral blood. As DNA, the CDR3 is TGTGCCAGCGCACTAGTAAACACCATATATTTT. Translating gives CASALVNTIYF.